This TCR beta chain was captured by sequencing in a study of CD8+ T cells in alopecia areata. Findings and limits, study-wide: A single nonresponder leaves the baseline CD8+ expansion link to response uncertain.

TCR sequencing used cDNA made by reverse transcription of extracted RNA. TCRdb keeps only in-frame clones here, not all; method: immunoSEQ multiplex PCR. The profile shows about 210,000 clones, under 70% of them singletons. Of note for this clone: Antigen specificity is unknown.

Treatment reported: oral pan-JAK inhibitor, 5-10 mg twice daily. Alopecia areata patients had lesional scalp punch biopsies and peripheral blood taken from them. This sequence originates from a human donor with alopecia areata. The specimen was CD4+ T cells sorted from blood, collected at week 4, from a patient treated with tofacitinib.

CDR3 sequence reads: CASSSDVLTF. The CDR3 DNA reads as TGTGCCAGCAGCTCGGACGTCCTGACTTTC. V gene TRBV11-2 combines with J gene TRBJ2-6; no clear D. Germline loops: CDR1 SGHAT, CDR2 FQNNGV. The CDR3 length is 10 residues. V was pared by 4 bases and J by 11 bases, with 3 bases between.